This entry features one TCR beta chain sequence. Its antigen is unidentified. Within the sample, other DNA sequences also encode this same CDR3. These data are taken from a study of shared clonotypes between healthy human individuals. Findings and caveats of the study: Blood alone was sampled, and tissue repertoires likely differ. Relative to their counterparts shared across all four donors, non-shared clonotypes exhibited diminished generation probabilities.

Trimming removed 4 bases from V and 4 bases from J, with 11 bases in between. Germline CDR1 reads LNHDA; CDR2 reads SQIVND (reference sequence). The length of the CDR3 is 13 residues. For each subset, genomic DNA was distributed in equal portions over several immunoSEQ plates. Generated by immunoSEQ multiplex PCR, the TCRdb table keeps only in-frame clones and is missing some. The table shows approximately 2,200,000 clones, with just over 90% occurring only once. Naive CD8 isolation took CD45RO-negative cells positively selected for CCR7 and excluded terminally differentiated effector memory CD45RA+ cells.

Material: naive CD8+ T cells from PBMCs. The rearrangement links TRBV19 to TRBJ2-7; D perhaps matches TRBD1 (6 bases). This receptor was taken from a man aged 18-30 years in good health. Some clones in this sample may be carry-over from other donors' samples. This CDR3 reads CASSKQGPYEQYF. CDR3 nucleotide sequence: TGTGCCAGTAGTAAACAGGGTCCATACGAGCAGTACTTC.